A single sample gave rise to the 15 T cell receptor beta chains below, sequenced in a study of blood T cell repertoires in COVID-19 (dated by TCRdb to the early 2020s). Library creation used the immunoSEQ multiplex PCR assay. Held by TCRdb, this immuneACCESS table contains in-frame sequences only and omits some clones. Under half of the omission traces to an unresolved V gene where checked; the cause of the rest is unknown. For this sample there are 250,000 to 300,000 clones; approximately 90% appear just once. The top ten clones comprise roughly 3.7% of the sample. The sequencing sample was made of peripheral blood. The receptors were gathered from a woman in her thirties or forties with acute or convalescent COVID-19.

This clone was seen once. The CDR3 DNA sequence: TGTGCCAGCAGTACAGGGTTCTATGGCTACACCTTC. Translated, it gives CASSTGFYGYTF. The rearrangement uses TRBV12-3 or TRBV12-4 and TRBJ1-2; TRBD1 might be the D (6 bases). Trimming left V 5 bases short and J 4 bases short, with 8 bases between. CDR3 size: 12 residues.

In regard to this clone: This CDR3 is also generated by other DNA sequences in the sample. V is TRBV12-3 or TRBV12-4 and J is TRBJ1-1; 7 nucleotides agree with TRBD1. The CDR3 totals 13 residues. J lost 2 bases, V lost 6 bases, and 3 bases had no gene match. The CDR3 is CASSRQGNTEAFF. The CDR3 DNA sequence: TGTGCCAGCAGCCGACAGGGAAACACTGAAGCTTTCTTT.

The chain combines TRBV24-1 with TRBJ1-2; possibly TRBD1 for D (5 bases). V lost 4 bases and J 6 bases, leaving 14 bases between the germline ends. This CDR3 is 14 amino acids long. Looked up from germline, CDR1 is KGHDR and CDR2 is SFDVKD. DNA of the CDR3: TGTGCCACCAGTGAAGGTTGGGGGAGGGATGGCTACACCTTC. Residues: CATSEGWGRDGYTF.

Here the CDR3 DNA reads TGTGCCGCCCAGCGGGGGGGACACACCGGGGAGCTGTTTTTT. Amino acids: CAAQRGGHTGELFF. This chain joins TRBV24-1 and TRBJ2-2, with 10 bases that match TRBD2. Germline CDR1 reads KGHDR; CDR2 reads SFDVKD. Germline trimming cut 12 bases from V and 3 bases from J; bases unmatched to any gene: 6. This CDR3 spans 14 amino acids.

The chain links TRBV9 to TRBJ1-2, with D uncertain. This CDR3 comprises 13 residues. V lost 4 bases to trimming and J lost 1 base, with 8 bases between them. Germline values: CDR1 SGDLS, CDR2 YYNGEE. This CDR3 is CASSQAGNYGYTF. In DNA form, the CDR3 reads TGTGCCAGCAGCCAGGCAGGTAACTATGGCTACACCTTC. The whole variable domain, filled in from reference TRBV9 and TRBJ1-2, reads DSGVTQTPKHLITATGQRVTLRCSPRSGDLSVYWYQQSLDQGLQFLIQYYNGEERAKGNILERFSAQQFPDLHSELNLSSLELGDSALYFCASSQAGNYGYTFGSGTRLTVV.

The rearrangement links TRBV27 to TRBJ1-2; 9 bases map to TRBD1. CDR1 is MNHEY, CDR2 SMNVEV, per germline (reference sequence). The trim removed 3 bases at V and 8 bases at J, leaving 7 bases unmatched. This CDR3 is built from 14 residues. The CDR3 spells CASSFQGQGEGYTF. DNA for the CDR3: TGTGCCAGCAGTTTTCAGGGACAGGGAGAGGGCTACACCTTC.

V is TRBV19 and J is TRBJ1-3; D is possibly TRBD1 (5 bases). The germline V and J ends were trimmed by 7 bases and 2 bases, with 15 bases remaining between them. The CDR3 runs to 15 residues. The germline gives CDR1 LNHDA, CDR2 SQIVND (reference sequence). The CDR3 protein is CASTSGGGPGNTIYF. The DNA for the CDR3 is TGTGCCAGTACCTCCGGCGGGGGACCTGGAAACACCATATATTTT.

This chain connects TRBV29-1 to TRBJ2-2, with 8 bases lining up with TRBD2. CDR1 and CDR2 from the germline V gene are SQVTM and ANQGSEA. CDR3 size: 15 residues. V lost 3 bases, J lost 0 bases, and 3 bases stayed unmatched. The CDR3 DNA reads as TGCAGCGTTGATGCGGGGGGCTCGAACACCGGGGAGCTGTTTTTT. It codes for CSVDAGGSNTGELFF.

This sequence joins TRBV27 and TRBJ1-1, with 7 bases aligning to TRBD1. CDR3 length equals 13 residues. V was clipped by 6 bases and J by 6 bases; unmatched bases: 7. CDR1 MNHEY and CDR2 SMNVEV come from the germline V gene (reference sequence). The CDR3 region is CASRNGQAPEAFF. The CDR3, as DNA: TGTGCCAGCAGGAACGGACAGGCCCCTGAAGCTTTCTTT.

The chain joins TRBV2 to TRBJ1-4; D gene uncertain. Trimming left V 5 bases short and J 0 bases short, with 10 bases between. Per the germline V gene, CDR1 is SNHLY and CDR2 is FYNNEI. The CDR3 length is 15 residues. CDR3 protein: CASSPRRATNEKLFF. The CDR3 DNA reads TGTGCCAGCAGTCCCAGGAGGGCAACTAATGAAAAACTGTTTTTT.

The chain recombines TRBV30 with TRBJ2-1; TRBD2 aligns across 12 bases. Germline values: CDR1 GTSNPN, CDR2 SVGIG (reference sequence). The V segment lost 5 bases and the J segment 7 bases; nucleotides outside the gene matches: 9. This CDR3 region has 15 residues. Written as DNA, the CDR3 is TGTGCCTGGCTTGGGGGTCTAGCGGGGGGGAATGAGCAGTTCTTC. It is translated as CAWLGGLAGGNEQFF.

The J gene is TRBJ2-1, the V gene TRBV9, with 9 bases identical to TRBD2. Germline V gene lookup returns CDR1 SGDLS and CDR2 YYNGEE. The length of the CDR3 is 16 residues. V lost 5 bases, J lost 8 bases, and 14 bases stayed unmatched. CDR3 coding DNA: TGTGCCAGCAGTATTTCGGGGCGGGGGGGCCCGGATGAGCAGTTCTTC. Protein sequence: CASSISGRGGPDEQFF. Using reference TRBV9 and TRBJ2-1 for the parts outside the CDR3, the full variable domain is DSGVTQTPKHLITATGQRVTLRCSPRSGDLSVYWYQQSLDQGLQFLIQYYNGEERAKGNILERFSAQQFPDLHSELNLSSLELGDSALYFCASSISGRGGPDEQFFGPGTRLTVL.

V gene TRBV7-3 combines with J gene TRBJ2-1; TRBD1 agrees at 8 bases. The CDR3 sequence is 13 residues long. V gave up 4 bases and J gave up 12 bases; unmatched junction bases: 8. The V gene's germline CDR1 is SGHTA and CDR2 FQGTGA. CDR3 DNA: TGTGCCAGCAGCTATTCCACAGGGGGTGGGCAGTTCTTC. Protein product: CASSYSTGGGQFF.

This clone was recorded once. V gene TRBV5-6 combines with J gene TRBJ2-7; 7 nucleotides line up with TRBD1. Germline trimming cut 2 bases from V and 3 bases from J; bases unmatched to any gene: 11. CDR1 is SGHDT, CDR2 YYEEEE, per germline. This CDR3 comprises 16 residues. This CDR3 is CASSFRPRQGHYEQYV. The CDR3 nucleotides read TGTGCCAGCAGCTTTCGACCTCGACAGGGTCACTACGAGCAGTACGTC.

The rearrangement links TRBV6-5 to TRBJ2-7; perhaps TRBD1 as D (5 bases). From germline, CDR1 is MNHEY and CDR2 SVGAGI. The V gene lost 9 bases and the J gene lost 3 bases, with 12 bases spanning the gap. The CDR3 has 12 amino acids. The CDR3: CASGASIYEQYV. Here the CDR3 DNA reads TGTGCCAGTGGGGCTAGTATCTACGAGCAGTACGTC.